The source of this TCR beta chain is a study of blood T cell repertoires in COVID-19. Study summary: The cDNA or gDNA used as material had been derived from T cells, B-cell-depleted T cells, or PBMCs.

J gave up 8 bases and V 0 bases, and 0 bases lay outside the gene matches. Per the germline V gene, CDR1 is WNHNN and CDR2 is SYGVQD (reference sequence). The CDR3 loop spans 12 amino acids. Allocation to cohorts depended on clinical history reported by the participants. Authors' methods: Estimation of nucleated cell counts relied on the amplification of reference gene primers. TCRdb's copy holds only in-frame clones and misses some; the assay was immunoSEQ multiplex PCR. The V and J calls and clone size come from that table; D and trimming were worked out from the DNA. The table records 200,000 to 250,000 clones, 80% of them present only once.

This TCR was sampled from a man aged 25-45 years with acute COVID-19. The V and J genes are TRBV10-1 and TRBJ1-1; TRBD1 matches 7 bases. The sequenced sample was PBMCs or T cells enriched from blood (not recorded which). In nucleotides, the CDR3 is TGCGCCAGCAGTGAGTCGACAGGGGAAGCTTTCTTT. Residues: CASSESTGEAFF.